Listed below are T cell receptor beta chains from one sample, sequenced in a study of T cells in Graves' hyperthyroidism and ophthalmopathy. TCRdb called the multiplex PCR reads again in MiXCR, with one record for every CDR3 protein. The table has about 590,000 distinct CDR3 sequences, approximately 15% seen once. The sequenced material came from blood. These receptors all stem from a woman under 30 with Graves' ophthalmopathy. Both conserved end residues are part of each CDR3. The order of the fields is D gene, J gene, clone size, V gene, CDR3 protein, CDR3 DNA. D genes are given only for firm matches. Clone size is not always given. Where it is, it says once, few, many or a class for expanded clones.

d_call: -; j_call: TRBJ1-5; clone_size: -; v_call: TRBV27; cdr3_aa: CASSRGRSNQPQHF; cdr3_nt: TGTGCCAGCAGTAGGGGACGGAGCAATCAGCCCCAGCATTTT
d_call: -; j_call: TRBJ1-2; clone_size: many; v_call: TRBV30; cdr3_aa: CAWSVLPHENYGYTF; cdr3_nt: TGTGCCTGGAGTGTACTGCCCCATGAGAACTATGGCTACACCTTC
d_call: -; j_call: TRBJ2-7; clone_size: many; v_call: TRBV19; cdr3_aa: CASSIGGGAAYEQYF; cdr3_nt: TGTGCCAGTAGTATAGGAGGCGGGGCGGCCTACGAGCAGTACTTC
d_call: TRBD2; j_call: TRBJ2-1; clone_size: -; v_call: TRBV9; cdr3_aa: CASSERTSGSRDEQFF; cdr3_nt: TGTGCCAGCAGCGAGAGGACTAGCGGGAGTAGGGATGAGCAGTTCTTC
d_call: -; j_call: TRBJ1-1; clone_size: many; v_call: TRBV11-2; cdr3_aa: CASSRATGGRTEAFF; cdr3_nt: TGTGCCAGCAGCCGCGCTACAGGCGGTCGCACTGAAGCTTTCTTT
d_call: -; j_call: TRBJ1-2; clone_size: -; v_call: TRBV7-9; cdr3_aa: CASSPSNPSSGYTF; cdr3_nt: TGTGCCAGCAGCCCTTCGAACCCTTCTTCCGGCTACACCTTC
d_call: -; j_call: TRBJ2-3; clone_size: many; v_call: TRBV6-1; cdr3_aa: CASSPLGLSFTDTQYF; cdr3_nt: TGTGCCAGCAGCCCTCTCGGACTCTCTTTCACAGATACGCAGTATTTT
d_call: -; j_call: TRBJ1-2; clone_size: few; v_call: TRBV4-3; cdr3_aa: CASSQDRKSNYGYTF; cdr3_nt: TGCGCCAGCAGCCAAGACAGGAAGTCTAACTATGGCTACACCTTC
d_call: -; j_call: TRBJ2-4; clone_size: few; v_call: TRBV7-8; cdr3_aa: CASSPRRTPTLASWAKNIQYF; cdr3_nt: TGTGCCAGCAGCCCCCGACGGACACCTACCCTAGCGTCCTGGGCCAAAAACATTCAGTACTTC
d_call: -; j_call: TRBJ2-5; clone_size: many; v_call: TRBV7-9; cdr3_aa: CASSQILAIWYQETQYF; cdr3_nt: TGTGCCAGCAGTCAGATTTTGGCAATCTGGTACCAAGAGACCCAGTACTTC
d_call: -; j_call: TRBJ2-7; clone_size: many; v_call: TRBV18; cdr3_aa: CASSRGSASYEQYF; cdr3_nt: TGTGCCAGCTCACGAGGGAGCGCTTCCTACGAGCAGTACTTC